These T cell receptor beta chains were read from a single sample in a study of T cells in Graves' hyperthyroidism and ophthalmopathy. MiXCR was run by TCRdb on the multiplex PCR reads, yielding one entry per CDR3 protein. The sample has over 550,000 distinct CDR3 sequences; over 15% are singletons. Sequencing was performed on blood. The receptors derive from a young woman with Graves' hyperthyroidism. Each CDR3 is given with its conserved first and last residue. A D gene is named only where the DNA matches it firmly. Size tells how often a clone was seen (once, few, many) or the class of an expanded clone, and some rows leave it out.

>TRBJ2-1|few|TRBV12-3/TRBV12-4|TRBD2
CASRQLAGAQNEQFF
TGTGCCAGCAGGCAACTAGCGGGAGCCCAAAATGAGCAGTTCTTC
>TRBJ1-3|-|TRBV7-9|-
CASSLGGRSSGNTIYF
TGTGCCAGCAGCTTAGGAGGCAGAAGCTCTGGAAACACCATATATTTT
>TRBJ1-2|few|TRBV6-2/TRBV6-3|-
CASSYSGTADYGYTF
TGTGCCAGCAGTTACTCGGGGACGGCGGACTATGGCTACACCTTC
>TRBJ2-1|-|TRBV6-2/TRBV6-3|-
CASSRIGNEQFF
TGTGCCAGCAGCCGGATAGGCAATGAGCAGTTCTTC
>TRBJ2-2|-|TRBV6-1|-
CASSLLAMDTGELFF
TGTGCCAGCAGTCTACTAGCTATGGACACCGGGGAGCTGTTTTTT
>TRBJ2-7|-|TRBV20-1|TRBD2
CSARGLADVVQYF
TGCAGTGCCAGGGGACTAGCGGACGTCGTGCAGTACTTC
>TRBJ2-7|-|TRBV3-1|-
CASSPLRTALQQYF
TGTGCCAGCAGCCCATTGAGGACAGCCCTACAGCAGTACTTC
>TRBJ1-2|few|TRBV20-1|TRBD1
CSARRDRGYDGYTF
TGCAGTGCTAGAAGAGACAGGGGGTATGATGGCTACACCTTC
>TRBJ2-5|many|TRBV7-9|-
CASSPVRWDGQETQYF
TGTGCCAGCAGCCCTGTGAGATGGGACGGACAAGAGACCCAGTACTTC
>TRBJ1-3|-|TRBV20-1|-
CSARDPAAVGNTIYF
TGCAGTGCTAGAGATCCCGCAGCGGTCGGTAACACCATATATTTT
>TRBJ1-1|few|TRBV29-1|TRBD1
CSVANNRGNTEAFF
TGCAGCGTTGCTAACAACAGGGGGAACACTGAAGCTTTCTTT
>TRBJ2-1|many|TRBV2|TRBD1
CASSDSGGQDATDEQFF
TGTGCCAGCAGTGACAGTGGGGGACAGGACGCCACGGATGAGCAGTTCTTC
>TRBJ1-2|-|TRBV20-1|-
CSARDLGKGYGYTF
TGCAGTGCTAGAGATCTAGGGAAAGGCTATGGCTACACCTTC
>TRBJ1-5|-|TRBV2|-
CASKFVSNQPQHF
TGTGCCAGCAAATTTGTAAGCAATCAGCCCCAGCATTTT
>TRBJ2-7|many|TRBV29-1|-
CSVEGNTGEQYF
TGCAGCGTTGAGGGTAACACGGGGGAGCAGTACTTC
>TRBJ1-1|many|TRBV4-1|-
CASSQQGTRGTEAFF
TGCGCCAGCAGCCAACAGGGAACCCGGGGGACTGAAGCTTTCTTT
>TRBJ2-7|once|TRBV12-3/TRBV12-4|TRBD1
CASSPQGDEQYF
TGTGCCAGCAGCCCACAGGGGGACGAGCAGTACTTC
>TRBJ1-2|-|TRBV14|-
CASSQVSGVHGYTF
TGTGCCAGCAGCCAAGTGTCTGGGGTGCATGGCTACACCTTC
>TRBJ1-1|few|TRBV7-9|TRBD1
CASSLPATGANTEAFF
TGTGCCAGCAGCTTACCAGCCACAGGGGCGAACACTGAAGCTTTCTTT
>TRBJ2-7|many|TRBV20-1|TRBD2
CSAWGGSVTYEQYF
TGCAGTGCCTGGGGGGGGAGCGTAACCTACGAGCAGTACTTC
>TRBJ1-5|-|TRBV19|-
CASSPDGLPTGFQPQHF
TGTGCCAGTAGCCCAGACGGACTACCAACGGGGTTTCAGCCCCAGCATTTT
>TRBJ2-2|many|TRBV11-2|-
CASSLGRTWRTGELFF
TGTGCCAGCAGCCTAGGGCGGACGTGGCGCACCGGGGAGCTGTTTTTT
>TRBJ2-3|few|TRBV6-1|TRBD1
CASSSPTGIATDTQYF
TGTGCCAGCAGTTCGCCGACAGGGATCGCCACAGATACGCAGTATTTT
>TRBJ2-3|-|TRBV11-2|TRBD2
CASRGGAGGGLGDTQYF
TGTGCCAGCAGGGGGGGGGCGGGGGGGGGGCTCGGAGATACGCAGTATTTT
>TRBJ2-1|many|TRBV20-1|-
CSASTGLSSYNEQFF
TGCAGTGCCTCGACCGGGCTCAGCTCCTACAATGAGCAGTTCTTC
>TRBJ1-5|few|TRBV4-3|-
CASSQDAGKGNQPQHF
TGCGCCAGCAGCCAAGACGCCGGGAAGGGCAATCAGCCCCAGCATTTT
>TRBJ2-3|-|TRBV4-1|TRBD1
CASSRLQGVTDTQYF
TGCGCCAGTAGCCGCCTCCAGGGGGTCACAGATACGCAGTATTTT
>TRBJ2-2|many|TRBV11-3|TRBD1
CASSQGTGGLGNTGELFF
TGTGCCAGCAGCCAGGGGACAGGGGGCTTGGGGAACACCGGGGAGCTGTTTTTT
>TRBJ2-6|-|TRBV6-2/TRBV6-3|TRBD1
CASSSDRVSGANVLTF
TGTGCCAGCAGTTCGGACAGGGTCTCCGGGGCCAACGTCCTGACTTTC